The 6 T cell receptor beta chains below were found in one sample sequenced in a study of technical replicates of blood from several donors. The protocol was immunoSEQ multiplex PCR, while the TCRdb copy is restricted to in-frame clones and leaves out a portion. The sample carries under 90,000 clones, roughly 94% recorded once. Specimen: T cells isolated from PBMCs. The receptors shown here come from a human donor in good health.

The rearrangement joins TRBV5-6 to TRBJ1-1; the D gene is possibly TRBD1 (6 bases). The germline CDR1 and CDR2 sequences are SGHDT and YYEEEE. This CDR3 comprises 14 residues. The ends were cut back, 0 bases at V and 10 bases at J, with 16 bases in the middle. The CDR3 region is CASSLAGASLRAFF. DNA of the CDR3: TGTGCCAGCAGCTTGGCAGGGGCGTCCCTGCGAGCTTTCTTT.

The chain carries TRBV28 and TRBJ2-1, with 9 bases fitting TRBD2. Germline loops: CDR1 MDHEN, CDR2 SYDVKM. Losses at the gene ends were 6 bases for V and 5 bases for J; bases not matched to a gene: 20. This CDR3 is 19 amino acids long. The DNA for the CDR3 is TGTGCCAGCAGCTTGAGGGTTCTCGCGGGAGGGGTTCTGGACAATGAGCAGTTCTTC. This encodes CASSLRVLAGGVLDNEQFF. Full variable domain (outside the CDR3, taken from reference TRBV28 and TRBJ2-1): DVKVTQSSRYLVKRTGEKVFLECVQDMDHENMFWYRQDPGLGLRLIYFSYDVKMKEKGDIPEGYSVSREKKERFSLILESASTNQTSMYLCASSLRVLAGGVLDNEQFFGPGTRLTVL.

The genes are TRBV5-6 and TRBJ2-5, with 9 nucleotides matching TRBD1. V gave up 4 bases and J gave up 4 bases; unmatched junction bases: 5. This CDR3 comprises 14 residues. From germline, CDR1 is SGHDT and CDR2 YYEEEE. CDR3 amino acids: CASSPGTGRETQYF. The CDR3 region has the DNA TGTGCCAGCAGCCCCGGGACAGGGAGAGAGACCCAGTACTTC.

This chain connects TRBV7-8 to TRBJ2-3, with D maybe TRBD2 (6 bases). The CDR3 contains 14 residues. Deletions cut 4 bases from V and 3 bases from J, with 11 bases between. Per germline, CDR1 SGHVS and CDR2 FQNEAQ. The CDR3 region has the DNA TGTGCCAGCAGCTCCTGGACTAAGACAGATACGCAGTATTTT. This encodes CASSSWTKTDTQYF.

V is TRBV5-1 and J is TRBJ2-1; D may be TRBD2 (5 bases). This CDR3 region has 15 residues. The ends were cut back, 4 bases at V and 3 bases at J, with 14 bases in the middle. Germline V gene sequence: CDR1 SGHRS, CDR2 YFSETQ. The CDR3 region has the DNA TGCGCCAGCAGCCCTGAGCGGCTACACTACAATGAGCAGTTCTTC. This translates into CASSPERLHYNEQFF.

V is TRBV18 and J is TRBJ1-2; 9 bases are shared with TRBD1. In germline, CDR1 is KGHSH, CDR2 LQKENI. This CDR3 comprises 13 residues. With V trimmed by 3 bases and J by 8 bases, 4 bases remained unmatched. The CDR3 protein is CASSPRTGEGYTF. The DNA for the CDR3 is TGTGCCAGCTCACCTAGGACAGGGGAAGGCTACACCTTC.